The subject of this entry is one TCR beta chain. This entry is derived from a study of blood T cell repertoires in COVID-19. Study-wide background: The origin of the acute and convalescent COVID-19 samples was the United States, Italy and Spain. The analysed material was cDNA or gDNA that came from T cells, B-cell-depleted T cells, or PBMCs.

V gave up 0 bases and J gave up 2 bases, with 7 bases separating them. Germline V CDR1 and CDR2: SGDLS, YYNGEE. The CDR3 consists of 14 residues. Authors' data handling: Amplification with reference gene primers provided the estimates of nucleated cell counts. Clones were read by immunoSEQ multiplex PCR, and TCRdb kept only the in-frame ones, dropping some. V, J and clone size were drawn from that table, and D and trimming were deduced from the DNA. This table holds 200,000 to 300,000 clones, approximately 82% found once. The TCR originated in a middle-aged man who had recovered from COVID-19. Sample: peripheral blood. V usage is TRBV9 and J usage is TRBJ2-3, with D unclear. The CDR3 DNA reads TGTGCCAGCAGCGTAGACTTATCCACAGATACGCAGTATTTT. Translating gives CASSVDLSTDTQYF.